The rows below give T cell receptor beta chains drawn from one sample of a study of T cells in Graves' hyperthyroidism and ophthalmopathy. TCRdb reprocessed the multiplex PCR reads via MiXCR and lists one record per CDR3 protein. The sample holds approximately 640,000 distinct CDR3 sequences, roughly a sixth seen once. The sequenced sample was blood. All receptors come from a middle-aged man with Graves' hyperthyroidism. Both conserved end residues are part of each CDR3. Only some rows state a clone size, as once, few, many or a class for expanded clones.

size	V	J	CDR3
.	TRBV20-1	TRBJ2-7	CSARDRSSGRSEQYF
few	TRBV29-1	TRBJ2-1	CSVDGREWNEQFF
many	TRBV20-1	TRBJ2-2	CSARDGVASRVPGELFF
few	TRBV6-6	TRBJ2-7	CASSYFLRDHEQYF
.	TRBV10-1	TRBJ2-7	CASSESGAYEQYF
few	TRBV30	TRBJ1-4	CAWSWGQGDEKLFF
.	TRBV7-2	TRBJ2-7	CASGPFGSEQYF
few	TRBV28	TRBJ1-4	CASIPGDPPIGKLFF
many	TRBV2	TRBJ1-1	CASRWSENTEAFF
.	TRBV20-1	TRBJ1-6	CSAMEQGNSPLHF
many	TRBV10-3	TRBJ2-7	CAISTDWDTGTGNNYEQYF
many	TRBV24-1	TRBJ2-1	CATSGLPYNEQFF
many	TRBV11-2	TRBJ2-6	CASSLDGASGANVLTF
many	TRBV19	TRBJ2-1	CASRKYGTDLNEQFF
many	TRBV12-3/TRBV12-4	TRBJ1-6	CATCMGGRSPLHF
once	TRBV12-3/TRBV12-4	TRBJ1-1	CASRPGTRSEAFF
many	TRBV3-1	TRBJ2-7	CASRSSGRGYEQYF
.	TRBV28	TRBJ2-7	CASSLYRVPDEQYF
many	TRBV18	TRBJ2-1	CASSPQLIENEQFF
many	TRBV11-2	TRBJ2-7	CASSPRTAYEQYF
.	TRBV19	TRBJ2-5	CASSTTRTQETQYF
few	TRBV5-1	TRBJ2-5	CASSVIAGYSQETQYF
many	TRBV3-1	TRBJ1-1	CASSQELAGGAFF
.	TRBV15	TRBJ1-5	CATSEGQGLRQPQHF
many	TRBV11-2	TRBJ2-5	CASSLVTGSQETQYF
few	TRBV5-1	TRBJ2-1	CASSHGGEQFF
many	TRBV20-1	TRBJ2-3	CSASKREIADTQYF
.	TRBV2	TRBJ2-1	CASSEALRETGYYNEQFF
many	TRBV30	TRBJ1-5	CAWSTSNQPQHF
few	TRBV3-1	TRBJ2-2	CASSQERGQGFGTGELFF
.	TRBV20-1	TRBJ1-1	CSARARGQNTEAFF
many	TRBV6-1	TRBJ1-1	CASSASRLGNTEAFF
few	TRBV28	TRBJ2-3	CASSQAGSADTQYF